These 20 T cell receptor beta chains came from one sample sequenced in a study of shared clonotypes between healthy human individuals. Sequencing used immunoSEQ multiplex PCR; TCRdb keeps in-frame clones, though not all of them. The sample contains about 470,000 clones, roughly 83% of which appear only once. Sequencing input: PBMCs. The receptors were gathered from a woman between 40 and 50 years old in good health. Some clones in this sample may be carry-over from other donors' samples.

The V call is TRBV9, the J call TRBJ1-5; TRBD1 is a possible D gene (5 bases). CDR1 is SGDLS and CDR2 is YYNGEE in the germline V gene. The V end lost 0 bases, the J end lost 6 bases, and 19 bases lay between the germline ends. The CDR3 is 17 amino acids. The CDR3 spells CASSVVPLGIGGQPQHF. In nucleotides, the CDR3 is TGTGCCAGCAGCGTAGTCCCCTTGGGCATCGGGGGTCAGCCCCAGCATTTT.

Note on this clone: This CDR3 is also generated by other DNA sequences in the sample. V and J are TRBV7-9 and TRBJ2-1; 9 bases are shared with TRBD2. CDR3 size: 15 residues. CDR1 is SEHNR, CDR2 FQNEAQ, per germline (reference sequence). Trimming took 3 bases from V and 5 from J; bases not matched to a gene: 5. CDR3 region: CASSFRTSGHNEQFF. The DNA of the CDR3 is TGTGCCAGCAGCTTTCGTACTAGCGGGCACAATGAGCAGTTCTTC. The full variable domain, its missing parts supplied by reference TRBV7-9 and TRBJ2-1, is DTGVSQNPRHKITKRGQNVTFRCDPISEHNRLYWYRQTLGQGPEFLTYFQNEAQLEKSRLLSDRFSAERPKGSFSTLEIQRTEQGDSAMYLCASSFRTSGHNEQFFGPGTRLTVL.

The rearrangement uses TRBV2 and TRBJ1-1; weak D call: TRBD1 (6 bases). CDR1 SNHLY and CDR2 FYNNEI come from the germline V gene. This CDR3 comprises 16 residues. Trimming took 6 bases from V and 4 from J, leaving 21 bases between them. The CDR3 sequence: CASRNPNRADGTEAFF. The CDR3 nucleotides read TGTGCCAGCAGGAACCCGAACAGGGCAGACGGCACTGAAGCTTTCTTT.

This clone was found a few times. The rearrangement joins TRBV7-9 to TRBJ1-1; no definite D call. Germline loops: CDR1 SEHNR, CDR2 FQNEAQ (reference sequence). Trimming removed 5 bases from V and 3 bases from J, with 13 bases in between. The CDR3 is 14 amino acids. CDR3 region: CASSPMAGHTEAFF. The CDR3 DNA follows: TGTGCCAGCAGCCCCATGGCAGGTCACACTGAAGCTTTCTTT. The complete variable domain, with remaining parts taken from reference TRBV7-9 and TRBJ1-1, reads DTGVSQNPRHKITKRGQNVTFRCDPISEHNRLYWYRQTLGQGPEFLTYFQNEAQLEKSRLLSDRFSAERPKGSFSTLEIQRTEQGDSAMYLCASSPMAGHTEAFFGQGTRLTVV.

V is TRBV5-4 and J is TRBJ1-2; D gene unclear. The CDR3 runs 13 residues. V lost 4 bases and J 2 bases, leaving 9 bases between the germline ends. The germline V gene has CDR1 SGHNT and CDR2 YYREEE (reference sequence). The chain's CDR3 is CASSPEVNYGYTF. The CDR3 DNA sequence: TGTGCCAGCAGCCCTGAAGTAAACTATGGCTACACCTTC.

The chain couples TRBV29-1 to TRBJ2-7; TRBD2 matches at 11 bases. This CDR3 is built from 12 residues. Germline CDR1 reads SQVTM; CDR2 reads ANQGSEA. Germline trimming cut 2 bases from V and 8 bases from J; bases unmatched to any gene: 2. The CDR3 coding sequence is TGCAGCGTTGAACAGACTAGCGGGAAGCAGTACTTC. This encodes CSVEQTSGKQYF.

CDR3 protein: CASSKTGLSEQYF. CDR3 sequence (DNA): TGTGCCAGCAGCAAGACAGGGTTGAGCGAGCAGTACTTC. V and J are TRBV5-6 and TRBJ2-7; 7 bases fit TRBD1. Germline CDR1 and CDR2: SGHDT and YYEEEE. The CDR3 loop spans 13 amino acids. J was trimmed by 6 bases and V by 4 bases; bases with no gene match: 7.

This clone appeared a single time. The rearrangement links TRBV7-2 to TRBJ2-5, with D unclear. The J call may be in error: the DNA end matches TRBJ2-7 better. Per the germline V gene, CDR1 is SGHTA and CDR2 is FQGNSA. The CDR3 covers 15 residues. Written as DNA, the CDR3 is TGTGCCAGCAGCTTAGTGAACCTGAGGTCCTACGAGCAGTACTTC. This encodes CASSLVNLRSYEQYF.

The gene calls are TRBV9 and TRBJ1-5; a possible D gene is TRBD1 (5 bases). Germline CDR1 and CDR2: SGDLS and YYNGEE. Deletions cut 0 bases from V and 0 bases from J, with 7 bases between. The CDR3 is 15 residues long. CDR3 bases: TGTGCCAGCAGCGTAGGAGGGGTTAGCAATCAGCCCCAGCATTTT. It codes for CASSVGGVSNQPQHF. Full variable domain (missing parts from reference TRBV9 and TRBJ1-5): DSGVTQTPKHLITATGQRVTLRCSPRSGDLSVYWYQQSLDQGLQFLIQYYNGEERAKGNILERFSAQQFPDLHSELNLSSLELGDSALYFCASSVGGVSNQPQHFGDGTRLSIL.

V is TRBV27 and J is TRBJ1-2, with D unresolved. The CDR3 is 15 residues long. Trimming shortened V by 5 bases and J by 0 bases, and 13 bases separated the two germline ends. The germline V gene has CDR1 MNHEY and CDR2 SMNVEV (reference sequence). The CDR3 nucleotides are TGTGCCAGCAGTCCTCGACCGGAACCTAACTATGGCTACACCTTC. Amino acids: CASSPRPEPNYGYTF.

This clone was recorded at least ten times. The genes are TRBV15 and TRBJ1-2, with 8 bases aligning to TRBD1. Trimming removed 3 bases from V and 7 bases from J; junction bases left unmatched: 4. This CDR3 contains 13 residues. Germline V gene data show CDR1 as LNHNV and CDR2 as YYDKDF (reference sequence). This CDR3 is CATSSRTGTGYTF. The CDR3, as DNA: TGTGCCACCAGCAGTAGGACAGGGACTGGCTACACCTTC.

The chain carries TRBV5-6 and TRBJ1-2; possibly TRBD1 for D (6 bases). V was cut by 0 bases and J by 3 bases, with 6 bases left in between. This CDR3 comprises 13 residues. CDR1 is SGHDT, CDR2 YYEEEE, per germline. In DNA, the CDR3 is TGTGCCAGCAGCTTGGACAGGGACTATGGCTACACCTTC. Residues: CASSLDRDYGYTF.

CDR3 protein: CASSRDPETYEQYF. The CDR3 DNA follows: TGTGCCAGCAGCCGGGACCCGGAGACCTACGAGCAGTACTTC. The chain uses TRBV6-5 and TRBJ2-5; perhaps D is TRBD1 or TRBD2 (5 bases each). The J call may be mistaken, given a closer DNA end match to TRBJ2-7. Germline V gene data show CDR1 as MNHEY and CDR2 as SVGAGI. The CDR3 has 14 residues.

The gene calls are TRBV27 and TRBJ2-7, with D tentatively TRBD1 or TRBD2 (5 bases each). Trimming left V 0 bases short and J 0 bases short, with 12 bases between. This CDR3 comprises 16 residues. Germline loops: CDR1 MNHEY, CDR2 SMNVEV (reference sequence). CDR3 DNA sequence: TGTGCCAGCAGTTTATCGTCCGGGACGGTCTCCTACGAGCAGTACTTC. Residues: CASSLSSGTVSYEQYF.

The chain has TRBV28 and TRBJ2-1, with D possibly TRBD2 on 6 matching bases. The germline V gene encodes CDR1 MDHEN and CDR2 SYDVKM. The V and J ends lost 4 bases and 3 bases respectively, with 10 bases between them. This CDR3 contains 14 residues. CDR3 DNA sequence: TGTGCCAGCAGTTATGGGACTCGCTACAATGAGCAGTTCTTC. Amino acid sequence: CASSYGTRYNEQFF.

J is TRBJ2-7 and V is TRBV6-6; D gene uncertain. Germline loops: CDR1 MNHNY, CDR2 SVGAGI (reference sequence). The CDR3 length is 13 residues. V gave up 2 bases and J gave up 1 base, with 6 bases separating them. Here the CDR3 reads CASSYLQSYEQYF. The CDR3 coding sequence is TGTGCCAGCAGTTACCTACAGTCCTACGAGCAGTACTTC.

The chain has TRBV4-1 and TRBJ2-1; 9 nucleotides line up with TRBD1. V shed 2 bases, J shed 9 bases, and the junction held 14 bases outside the gene matches. The germline V gene encodes CDR1 MGHRA and CDR2 YSYEKL. The CDR3 has 17 residues. The CDR3 sequence: CASSQSPQGAAGGEQFF. DNA for the CDR3: TGCGCCAGCAGCCAAAGCCCACAGGGGGCGGCCGGAGGTGAGCAGTTCTTC.

J is TRBJ2-3 and V is TRBV10-3; 14 nucleotides agree with TRBD2. Germline V CDR1 and CDR2: ENHRY, SYGVKD. The CDR3 covers 21 residues. V dropped 6 bases and J dropped 6; count of bases not matched to a gene: 23. CDR3 DNA: TGTGCCATCAGCGAGGCCCTCCTGGACAGGCAACGGACTAGCGGGAGGGATACGCAGTATTTT. Amino acid sequence: CAISEALLDRQRTSGRDTQYF.

This clone was observed a handful of times. The V call is TRBV6-5, the J call TRBJ2-7; TRBD1 agrees at 8 bases. Trimming took 6 bases from V and 7 from J; bases not matched to a gene: 8. The germline CDR1 and CDR2 sequences are MNHEY and SVGAGI. This CDR3 comprises 13 residues. DNA of the CDR3: TGTGCCAGCAGAAACAGGGGGAAAGAAGAGCAGTACTTC. Protein: CASRNRGKEEQYF.

The chain has TRBV4-1 and TRBJ2-3, with TRBD2 as a possible D gene (6 bases). The CDR3 covers 15 residues. Deletions cut 0 bases from V and 5 bases from J, with 12 bases between. The germline V gene encodes CDR1 MGHRA and CDR2 YSYEKL. The CDR3 reads CASSQEGRPQDTQYF. CDR3 nucleotides: TGCGCCAGCAGCCAAGAGGGGAGGCCGCAAGATACGCAGTATTTT.